This TCR beta chain was found in a study of cytomegalovirus exposure and HLA in healthy donors. This CDR3 has 12 residues. Germline-derived CDR1 and CDR2 are SQVTM and ANQGSEA. Primers: 60 Vbeta forward and 13 Jbeta reverse. The method was immunoSEQ multiplex PCR; TCRdb's version includes in-frame clones alone and lacks a portion of them. The repertoire holds over 150,000 clones, with about 82% as singletons. Concerning this clone: An end of the junction does not agree with germline; a read error may underlie this.

Participants comprised healthy donors of bone marrow. The chain links TRBV29-1 to TRBJ1-2; no clear D. Sequences were obtained from PBMCs. The source of this sequence is a woman aged 45 to 65 in good health and CMV-seropositive. CDR3 sequence reads: CSVEDLPRGYIF. CDR3 coding DNA: TGCAGCGTTGAAGATCTTCCACGCGGCTACATCTTC.